The 24 T cell receptor beta chains reported below all come from one sample, sequenced in a study of vaccination effects on CD4 cells after COVID-19. For these receptors, no antigen is known. Libraries were prepared by immunoSEQ multiplex PCR; TCRdb keeps only in-frame clonotypes and omits some of them. This sample has under 80,000 clones; 74% occur once, and the top ten carry 1.5% to 2%. Before sequencing took place, the ViraFEST assay used viral peptide pools to expand antigen-specific CD4+ T cells. CD4+ T cells were isolated after 10 days of culture. Here the sequenced sample was CD4+ T cells from PBMCs cultured with HCoV-229E spike peptides, taken before COVID-19 vaccination. Receptors originate from a human donor who received a COVID-19 vaccine.

This clone was picked up a small number of times. The chain recombines TRBV10-3 with TRBJ2-1; tentative D call: TRBD1 (6 bases). V was pared by 2 bases and J by 7 bases, with 12 bases between. Germline V gene data show CDR1 as ENHRY and CDR2 as SYGVKD. This CDR3 region has 14 residues. CDR3 DNA: TGTGCCATCAGTGAGGCAAACAGGGCGAATGAGCAGTTCTTC. Protein: CAISEANRANEQFF.

The chain uses TRBV7-2 and TRBJ2-2; D is perhaps TRBD1 (5 bases). CDR3 length equals 13 residues. Trimming removed 2 bases at V and 7 bases at J, with 8 bases between. The V gene's germline CDR1 is SGHTA and CDR2 FQGNSA. In nucleotides, the CDR3 is TGTGCCAGCAGCTTAATAACAGGCGGGGAGCTGTTTTTT. Translated: CASSLITGGELFF.

The chain employs TRBV28 and TRBJ2-4; D might be TRBD1 (5 bases). With 3 bases removed from V and 11 bases from J, the gap between germline ends came to 11 bases. The CDR3 has 12 residues. CDR1 is MDHEN, CDR2 SYDVKM, per germline. The CDR3 loop reads CASSLTPRVQYF. The CDR3 coding sequence is TGTGCCAGCAGTTTGACACCCAGGGTTCAGTACTTC.

This clone was seen a handful of times. V and J are TRBV5-1 and TRBJ1-1; possible D gene TRBD1, 5 bases. V was cut by 0 bases and J by 2 bases, with 11 bases left in between. The CDR3 covers 15 residues. Looked up from germline, CDR1 is SGHRS and CDR2 is YFSETQ. The CDR3 region has the DNA TGCGCCAGCAGCTTGGATCCAGGGACTAACACTGAAGCTTTCTTT. Translating it yields CASSLDPGTNTEAFF.

This chain links TRBV5-1 with TRBJ1-1, with TRBD1 identical over 8 bases. This CDR3 comprises 14 residues. Trimming cost V 4 bases and J 0 bases; bases outside gene matches: 2. Looked up from germline, CDR1 is SGHRS and CDR2 is YFSETQ. This CDR3 is CASSQGAMNTEAFF. In DNA, the CDR3 is TGCGCCAGCAGCCAGGGGGCCATGAACACTGAAGCTTTCTTT.

This clone was observed a single time. The rearrangement joins TRBV24-1 to TRBJ1-3, with D perhaps matching TRBD1 (6 bases). Trimming cost V 3 bases and J 4 bases, with 9 bases left between them. CDR1 KGHDR and CDR2 SFDVKD come from the germline V gene. The CDR3 runs 14 residues. CDR3 DNA sequence: TGTGCCACCAGTGATCCGAGGGGGGGAAACACCATATATTTT. It translates to CATSDPRGGNTIYF.

This clone was seen once. The chain uses TRBV29-1 and TRBJ2-5, with D possibly being TRBD1 or TRBD2 (6 bases each). Germline V CDR1 and CDR2: SQVTM, ANQGSEA. V lost 6 bases, J lost 7 bases, and 18 bases lay in between. There are 13 residues in the CDR3. The CDR3 DNA reads as TGCAGCGTGGACCGGGACACCGGGGGGACCCAGTACTTC. It codes for CSVDRDTGGTQYF.

In its sample, this clone was seen a few times. The rearrangement uses TRBV7-2 and TRBJ2-2; D possibly uses TRBD1 or TRBD2 (5 bases each). CDR1 and CDR2 (germline): SGHTA, FQGNSA. Trimming left V 0 bases short and J 9 bases short, with 8 bases between. The CDR3 covers 13 residues. CDR3 nucleotide sequence: TGTGCCAGCAGCTTAGCCTGGGGACGGGAGCTGTTTTTT. Translation gives CASSLAWGRELFF.

This clone was detected a few times. The chain combines TRBV15 with TRBJ2-7; D not resolved. CDR3 length: 13 amino acids. Trimming took off 0 bases at V and 3 bases at J, with 6 bases between the two ends. Germline V gene sequence: CDR1 LNHNV, CDR2 YYDKDF (reference sequence). For the CDR3, the DNA is TGTGCCACCAGCAGAGAGGCAGGCTACGAGCAGTACGTC. This sequence encodes CATSREAGYEQYV.

The DNA of the CDR3 is TGTGCCACCATCCTGACAGGGCCCACTGAAGCTTTCTTT. It is translated as CATILTGPTEAFF. The V gene is TRBV7-9, the J gene TRBJ1-1; 7 bases are a match to TRBD1. With 10 bases clipped from V and 4 bases from J, the junction kept 9 bases outside the gene matches. Germline V CDR1 and CDR2: SEHNR, FQNEAQ (reference sequence). This CDR3 is built from 13 residues.

This chain joins TRBV5-6 and TRBJ2-5, with D possibly matching TRBD2 (6 bases). The CDR3 covers 15 residues. CDR1 SGHDT and CDR2 YYEEEE come from the germline V gene. V was trimmed by 1 base and J by 7 bases, leaving 17 bases between them. In DNA form, the CDR3 reads TGTGCCAGCAGCTTGAGAGGCGGAGTGGGGGGGACCCAGTACTTC. Protein: CASSLRGGVGGTQYF.

As to this clone: One junction end disagrees with the germline gene, perhaps due to a read error. The chain joins TRBV5-1 to TRBJ2-6, with D possibly matching TRBD1 (7 bases). CDR1 is SGHRS and CDR2 is YFSETQ in the germline V gene. The CDR3 covers 14 residues. This CDR3 is CASRVLEGADVLTF. The CDR3, as DNA: TGCGCCAGCAGAGTTTTGGAGGGGGCCGACGTCCTGACTTTC.

This clone has only a few counts. The chain recombines TRBV5-1 with TRBJ1-1; D remains ambiguous. V shed 0 bases and J shed 4 bases, with 10 bases lying between them. Looked up from germline, CDR1 is SGHRS and CDR2 is YFSETQ. The CDR3 contains 14 residues. The CDR3 DNA sequence: TGCGCCAGCAGCTTGGACCCTTTGGGCACTGAAGCTTTCTTT. Translating gives CASSLDPLGTEAFF. Variable domain in full (rest from reference TRBV5-1 and TRBJ1-1): KAGVTQTPRYLIKTRGQQVTLSCSPISGHRSVSWYQQTPGQGLQFLFEYFSETQRNKGNFPGRFSGRQFSNSRSEMNVSTLELGDSALYLCASSLDPLGTEAFFGQGTRLTVV.

As regards this clone: The sample has other DNA sequences that encode this CDR3 too. This chain connects TRBV5-1 to TRBJ1-2; no firm D call. The germline gives CDR1 SGHRS, CDR2 YFSETQ. The CDR3 has 13 amino acids. The V and J ends lost 4 bases and 2 bases respectively, with 9 bases between them. In DNA form, the CDR3 reads TGCGCCAGCAGCCTAGGAACCAACTATGGCTACACCTTC. Residues: CASSLGTNYGYTF.

The chain is built from TRBV7-2 and TRBJ1-5; possible D gene TRBD1, 5 bases. Germline V gene lookup returns CDR1 SGHTA and CDR2 FQGNSA. There are 12 residues in the CDR3. The V and J ends lost 6 bases and 5 bases respectively, with 8 bases between them. The CDR3 loop is CASSWGYQPQHF. The CDR3 region has the DNA TGTGCCAGCAGTTGGGGGTATCAGCCCCAGCATTTT.

This clone was observed once. The gene calls are TRBV15 and TRBJ1-1; possibly TRBD1 for D (6 bases). Germline V lookup: CDR1 LNHNV, CDR2 YYDKDF (reference sequence). Trimming stripped 2 bases from V and 5 bases from J, with 15 bases between. CDR3 length: 15 amino acids. The CDR3: CATSRLLIGGTEAFF. CDR3 DNA sequence: TGTGCCACCAGCAGACTGTTGATAGGGGGGACTGAAGCTTTCTTT.

The chain has TRBV5-5 and TRBJ1-2; D gene unclear. CDR3 length: 13 amino acids. From germline, CDR1 is SGHKS and CDR2 YYEKEE (reference sequence). The V end was cut by 0 bases, the J end by 4 bases, with 7 bases between. DNA of the CDR3: TGTGCCAGCAGCTTGGCCGGACCCTATGGCTACACCTTC. It translates to CASSLAGPYGYTF.

V usage is TRBV2 and J usage is TRBJ2-1; a weak D match, TRBD2 (6 bases). This CDR3 contains 14 residues. CDR1 is SNHLY, CDR2 FYNNEI, per germline. Trimming took 5 bases from V and 2 from J, leaving 10 bases between them. The CDR3 loop is CASSRRGAYNEQFF. CDR3 in DNA: TGTGCCAGCAGTAGGCGGGGCGCCTACAATGAGCAGTTCTTC.

The chain carries TRBV28 and TRBJ1-3; 7 nucleotides align to TRBD1. The V and J ends lost 5 bases and 4 bases, in that order; junction bases with no gene match: 11. This CDR3 contains 16 residues. The germline V gene has CDR1 MDHEN and CDR2 SYDVKM. The CDR3 loop is CASSTQGQAEGNTIYF. In DNA, the CDR3 is TGTGCCAGCAGTACCCAAGGACAGGCTGAAGGAAACACCATATATTTT.

The gene calls are TRBV5-1 and TRBJ1-2, with 7 bases matching TRBD1. This CDR3 has 13 residues. The J segment lost 7 bases and the V segment lost 2 bases, leaving 5 bases of the junction unmatched. Germline-derived CDR1 and CDR2 are SGHRS and YFSETQ. DNA of the CDR3: TGCGCCAGCAGCTTCTTGCAGGGGGGTGGCTACACCTTC. Translating gives CASSFLQGGGYTF.

This chain links TRBV5-1 with TRBJ1-3; D may be TRBD1 (6 bases). The CDR3 has 15 amino acids. Germline CDR1 is SGHRS and CDR2 is YFSETQ. The V end lost 2 bases, the J end lost 2 bases, and 11 bases lay between the germline ends. The DNA of the CDR3 is TGCGCCAGCAGCTTTCAGGGGTATACTGGAAACACCATATATTTT. Residues: CASSFQGYTGNTIYF.

The genes are TRBV4-3 and TRBJ1-1; 9 bases align to TRBD1. Germline values: CDR1 LGHNA, CDR2 YSLEER. The CDR3 covers 14 residues. The V segment lost 4 bases and the J segment 6 bases; nucleotides outside the gene matches: 6. This CDR3 reads CASSRDRGDAEAFF. DNA for the CDR3: TGCGCCAGCAGCCGCGACAGGGGGGACGCTGAAGCTTTCTTT.

The V call is TRBV18, the J call TRBJ1-6, with D hard to call. Germline V gene lookup returns CDR1 KGHSH and CDR2 LQKENI. The CDR3 consists of 17 residues. V lost 2 bases and J lost 9, with 20 bases in between. CDR3 residues: CASSPKGPPKGSSPLHF. CDR3 nucleotides: TGTGCCAGCTCACCAAAAGGGCCTCCTAAGGGAAGTTCACCCCTCCACTTT. Full variable domain (remainder filled in from reference TRBV18 and TRBJ1-6): NAGVMQNPRHLVRRRGQEARLRCSPMKGHSHVYWYRQLPEEGLKFMVYLQKENIIDESGMPKERFSAEFPKEGPSILRIQQVVRGDSAAYFCASSPKGPPKGSSPLHFGNGTRLTVT.

This clone was detected only once. The J gene is TRBJ1-5, the V gene TRBV15; 9 nucleotides match TRBD1. The V segment lost 0 bases and the J segment 6 bases; nucleotides outside the gene matches: 9. The CDR3 spans 17 residues. Germline CDR1 is LNHNV and CDR2 is YYDKDF (reference sequence). DNA for the CDR3: TGTGCCACCAGCAGAGATCTGGGGACAGGGACGGTTCAGCCCCAGCATTTT. This codes for CATSRDLGTGTVQPQHF.